These 25 T cell receptor beta chains originate from one sample sequenced in a study of T cells after posttransplantation cyclophosphamide. Busulfan-fludarabine conditioning, marrow transplant, and cyclophosphamide on days +3 and +4 were administered. Assay: immunoSEQ multiplex PCR; the TCRdb copy retains only in-frame clones and omits some. This sample has roughly 1,500 clones and no singletons, with 27% in the ten largest. The input for sequencing was PBMCs, taken after an allogeneic stem cell transplant with post-transplant cyclophosphamide. These receptors were collected from a male patient in his thirties who received an allogeneic stem cell transplant from a related donor, was CMV-positive, and had acute GVHD only. Some T cells may originate from the graft donor.

This clone has ten or more counts. The CDR3 protein is CASRTPGLAIFSTDTQYF. As DNA, the CDR3 is TGTGCCAGCAGAACCCCGGGACTAGCGATCTTCAGCACAGATACGCAGTATTTT. The chain carries TRBV2 and TRBJ2-3; 10 positions agree with TRBD2. The germline gives CDR1 SNHLY, CDR2 FYNNEI. J was trimmed by 0 bases and V by 6 bases; bases with no gene match: 12. The CDR3 runs 18 residues. Filled out from reference TRBV2 and TRBJ2-3, the complete variable domain reads EPEVTQTPSHQVTQMGQEVILRCVPISNHLYFYWYRQILGQKVEFLVSFYNNEISEKSEIFDDQFSVERPDGSNFTLKIRSTKLEDSAMYFCASRTPGLAIFSTDTQYFGPGTRLTVL.

This clone was seen at least ten times. The chain uses TRBV7-3 and TRBJ2-3; 7 bases line up with TRBD1. Germline values: CDR1 SGHTA, CDR2 FQGTGA. V dropped 4 bases and J dropped 5; count of bases not matched to a gene: 6. This CDR3 is 14 amino acids long. The CDR3 sequence is CASSSQGELDTQYF. The CDR3 DNA is TGTGCCAGCAGCTCGCAGGGGGAGTTAGATACGCAGTATTTT.

This clone is medium-sized in the sample. This chain connects TRBV2 to TRBJ1-1; a possible D gene is TRBD1 (6 bases). V gave up 5 bases and J gave up 9 bases, with 22 bases separating them. Germline V gene lookup returns CDR1 SNHLY and CDR2 FYNNEI. This CDR3 spans 15 amino acids. CDR3: CASSLQSGPRGKAFF. The CDR3 DNA reads TGTGCCAGCAGTCTACAATCCGGACCTAGGGGGAAAGCTTTCTTT.

Sample share makes this clone medium-sized. The chain combines TRBV6-6 with TRBJ1-2, with 9 bases that match TRBD1. CDR3 size: 13 residues. V lost 2 bases, J lost 6 bases, and 1 base stayed unmatched. Germline V gene data show CDR1 as MNHNY and CDR2 as SVGAGI (reference sequence). The CDR3 DNA follows: TGTGCCAGCAGTTACGGGACAGGGAATGGCTACACCTTC. Amino acid sequence: CASSYGTGNGYTF.

This clone qualifies as medium-sized. J is TRBJ2-1 and V is TRBV5-1, with 10 positions matching TRBD1. The germline V gene encodes CDR1 SGHRS and CDR2 YFSETQ. Unmatched junction bases numbered 10, after V lost 4 bases and J lost 15 bases. There are 13 residues in the CDR3. This chain's CDR3 is CASSPRDRGRGFF. CDR3 coding DNA: TGCGCCAGCAGCCCTAGGGACAGGGGAAGAGGGTTCTTC.

This clone was recorded many times. The chain links TRBV18 to TRBJ2-5, with D perhaps matching TRBD2 (7 bases). The CDR3 loop spans 16 amino acids. Trimming cost V 2 bases and J 5 bases, with 18 bases left between them. Germline assignment: CDR1 KGHSH and CDR2 LQKENI. The DNA of the CDR3 is TGTGCCAGCTCACCAGTTCGCGGGGGCGCCAGGGAGACCCAGTACTTC. Its translation: CASSPVRGGARETQYF.

This clone has ten or more counts. This rearrangement joins TRBV2 to TRBJ2-3; TRBD2 aligns across 15 bases. The V gene end was trimmed by 3 bases and the J gene end by 4 bases; junction bases not matched to a gene: 8. Germline V gene data show CDR1 as SNHLY and CDR2 as FYNNEI. The CDR3 is 18 residues long. CDR3 in DNA: TGTGCCAGCAGTGATTCCGGGACTAGCGGGGGGAAAGCAGATACGCAGTATTTT. This codes for CASSDSGTSGGKADTQYF.

This clone was counted at least ten times. V gene TRBV2 combines with J gene TRBJ1-2, with 9 bases identical to TRBD1. After removal of 5 bases from V and 3 bases from J, the junction contained 7 bases not matched to a gene. The CDR3 is 15 residues long. Germline lookup yields CDR1 SNHLY and CDR2 FYNNEI. This chain's CDR3 is CASSPGTGSDYGYTF. The DNA for the CDR3 is TGTGCCAGCAGTCCCGGGACAGGGTCAGACTATGGCTACACCTTC. The complete variable domain, with remaining parts taken from reference TRBV2 and TRBJ1-2, reads EPEVTQTPSHQVTQMGQEVILRCVPISNHLYFYWYRQILGQKVEFLVSFYNNEISEKSEIFDDQFSVERPDGSNFTLKIRSTKLEDSAMYFCASSPGTGSDYGYTFGSGTRLTVV.

This clone is termed large. The rearrangement links TRBV2 to TRBJ2-7; 7 positions agree with TRBD1. The CDR3 is 14 residues long. The V gene's germline CDR1 is SNHLY and CDR2 FYNNEI. The V segment lost 7 bases and the J segment 3 bases; nucleotides outside the gene matches: 9. CDR3: CASTRQGGVYEQYF. CDR3 nucleotides: TGTGCCAGCACGCGACAGGGTGGGGTCTACGAGCAGTACTTC.

The sample holds a few counts of this clone. J is TRBJ2-5 and V is TRBV5-1, with 11 nucleotides matching TRBD1. Matching the DNA end better, TRBJ2-7 makes the J call doubtful. The CDR3 is 15 amino acids. In germline, CDR1 is SGHRS, CDR2 YFSETQ. CDR3 region: CASTYRTGGEHEQYF. The CDR3 DNA follows: TGCGCCAGCACGTACCGGACAGGGGGCGAACACGAGCAGTACTTC.

This clone was counted many times. The rearrangement links TRBV20-1 to TRBJ2-1, with a tentative D call TRBD2 (6 bases). The CDR3 extends over 10 amino acids. The germline V gene has CDR1 DFQATT and CDR2 SNEGSKA (reference sequence). Trimming removed 6 bases at V and 12 bases at J, with 12 bases between. The CDR3 nucleotides are TGCAGTGCCGGGGAGGTTGTGCAGTTCTTC. It is translated as CSAGEVVQFF.

This clone was counted many times. The chain combines TRBV5-1 with TRBJ2-6; D is possibly TRBD1 or TRBD2 (6 bases each). The CDR3 length is 17 residues. V was trimmed by 7 bases and J by 1 base, leaving 18 bases between them. Looked up from germline, CDR1 is SGHRS and CDR2 is YFSETQ. CDR3 protein: CASDITGRTSGANVLTF. DNA of the CDR3: TGCGCCAGCGATATTACAGGGAGGACTTCTGGGGCCAACGTCCTGACTTTC.

This clone was detected many times. The chain is built from TRBV6-5 and TRBJ2-3; D ambiguous. CDR1 is MNHEY, CDR2 SVGAGI, per germline. V gave up 7 bases and J gave up 6 bases, with 20 bases separating them. CDR3 length: 15 amino acids. CDR3 protein: CASTRGSYKTDTQYF. In nucleotides, the CDR3 is TGTGCCAGCACCCGCGGCTCCTATAAAACGGATACGCAGTATTTT.

By sample fraction, this clone is medium-sized (0.01 to 0.1%). The rearrangement links TRBV14 to TRBJ1-1; a possible D gene is TRBD1 (5 bases). V lost 0 bases and J lost 0, with 17 bases in between. The CDR3 is 18 amino acids. The V gene's germline CDR1 is SGHDN and CDR2 FVKESK. The CDR3 region is CASSQDRRGNYMNTEAFF. The CDR3 DNA reads TGTGCCAGCAGCCAAGATCGACGGGGGAATTACATGAACACTGAAGCTTTCTTT.

This clone is labeled as medium-sized. J is TRBJ1-3 and V is TRBV5-4, with D possibly TRBD1 on 6 matching bases. This CDR3 has 16 residues. CDR1 is SGHNT, CDR2 YYREEE, per germline (reference sequence). The ends were cut back, 1 base at V and 2 bases at J, with 13 bases in the middle. The CDR3 sequence is CASSLYTGSTGNTIYF. The DNA for the CDR3 is TGTGCCAGCAGCTTGTATACAGGGTCAACTGGAAACACCATATATTTT.

About this clone: A much larger clone differs by one base, so this may be a read error. Other DNA variants within this sample encode the same CDR3. The V and J genes are TRBV7-2 and TRBJ2-5, with a weak D call TRBD1 (6 bases). V was shortened by 1 base and J by 1 base, with 16 bases between the two germline ends. The CDR3 covers 17 residues. The germline V gene encodes CDR1 SGHTA and CDR2 FQGNSA. Written as DNA, the CDR3 is TGTGCCAGCAGCTTAGGGGGGCAGGGTTTGAGCCAAGAGACCCAGTACTTC. It is translated as CASSLGGQGLSQETQYF.

This clone was observed at least ten times. This rearrangement joins TRBV5-1 to TRBJ2-3; D not resolved. The CDR3 covers 17 residues. Trimming shortened V by 7 bases and J by 0 bases, and 21 bases separated the two germline ends. From germline, CDR1 is SGHRS and CDR2 YFSETQ. CDR3 nucleotides: TGCGCCAGCCGCTATTCCGACATAAGGATTAGCACAGATACGCAGTATTTT. As protein: CASRYSDIRISTDTQYF.

This clone is termed medium-sized. V gene TRBV6-1 combines with J gene TRBJ2-2; D is perhaps TRBD1 (5 bases). The CDR3 length is 15 residues. Trimming shortened V by 0 bases and J by 5 bases, and 10 bases separated the two germline ends. Germline V gene sequence: CDR1 MNHNS, CDR2 SASEGT. The CDR3 DNA reads as TGTGCCAGCAGTGAAGCACAGGCCCGTACCGGGGAGCTGTTTTTT. This gives the protein CASSEAQARTGELFF.

This clone was seen many times. This sequence joins TRBV12-3 or TRBV12-4 and TRBJ2-6; D unclear. V lost 5 bases and J 2 bases, leaving 19 bases between the germline ends. This CDR3 spans 18 amino acids. As DNA, the CDR3 is TGTGCCAGCAGTCACACAGTCAGGATTGGGCCTGGGGCCAACGTCCTGACTTTC. Translation gives CASSHTVRIGPGANVLTF.

By share of the sample, this clone is medium-sized. The genes are TRBV18 and TRBJ1-5, with TRBD1 matching over 7 bases. CDR1 is KGHSH, CDR2 LQKENI, per germline. The CDR3 consists of 16 residues. V trimming: 3 bases; J trimming: 0 bases; junction bases outside the gene matches: 5. The CDR3 here is CASSPDRAGSNQPQHF. In DNA, the CDR3 is TGTGCCAGCTCACCTGACAGGGCTGGTAGCAATCAGCCCCAGCATTTT.

This clone is medium-sized (0.01 to 0.1%) within its sample. This chain joins TRBV19 and TRBJ1-2; no reliable D call. CDR3 length: 10 residues. The V gene lost 6 bases and the J gene lost 5 bases, with 4 bases spanning the gap. Germline-derived CDR1 and CDR2 are LNHDA and SQIVND (reference sequence). The CDR3 sequence is CASRTYGYTF. DNA of the CDR3: TGTGCCAGTAGGACATATGGCTACACCTTC.

This clone was observed at least ten times. The V gene is TRBV6-5, the J gene TRBJ2-1, with 10 bases lining up with TRBD2. V gave up 6 bases and J gave up 6 bases; unmatched junction bases: 8. Germline assignment: CDR1 MNHEY and CDR2 SVGAGI. The CDR3 is made up of 15 amino acids. This CDR3 reads CASRDLSGGGNEQFF. The DNA of the CDR3 is TGTGCCAGCAGGGATCTGAGCGGGGGGGGCAATGAGCAGTTCTTC.

This clone was seen many times. This chain connects TRBV5-1 to TRBJ2-3; no definite D call. Per germline, CDR1 SGHRS and CDR2 YFSETQ. The CDR3 covers 11 residues. V was pared by 0 bases and J by 6 bases, with 2 bases between. The CDR3 spells CASSLADTQYF. CDR3 in DNA: TGCGCCAGCAGCTTGGCTGATACGCAGTATTTT.

This clone qualifies as medium-sized. V usage is TRBV5-4 and J usage is TRBJ1-6; D perhaps matches TRBD1 (6 bases). Per the germline V gene, CDR1 is SGHNT and CDR2 is YYREEE (reference sequence). The V end was cut by 3 bases, the J end by 8 bases, with 12 bases between. This CDR3 has 14 residues. DNA for the CDR3: TGTGCCAGCAGCTACCGACAGGCAGATTCACCCCTCCACTTT. Translated, it gives CASSYRQADSPLHF.

The table lists this clone with many counts. The chain combines TRBV15 with TRBJ1-1, with 9 positions matching TRBD1. The CDR3 is made up of 14 amino acids. V dropped 7 bases and J dropped 1; count of bases not matched to a gene: 4. Germline V lookup: CDR1 LNHNV, CDR2 YYDKDF (reference sequence). CDR3 protein: CATTRDRANTEAFF. CDR3 coding DNA: TGTGCCACCACCCGGGACAGGGCGAACACTGAAGCTTTCTTT.